This T cell receptor (beta chain) stems from a study of blood T cell repertoires in COVID-19. Study background: Material from acute and convalescent COVID-19 was sourced from the United States, Italy and Spain. T cells, B-cell-depleted T cells, or PBMCs provided the cDNA or gDNA that served as material.

Per the original methods: By means of reference gene primer amplification, nucleated cell counts were estimated. Method: immunoSEQ multiplex PCR; TCRdb's copy keeps in-frame clones and lacks some. The V and J calls and clone size come from that table; D and trimming were worked out from the DNA. The sample has 55,000 to 75,000 clones, about 80% seen once. This sequence originates from a human donor in a cohort sampled during active COVID-19. The material sequenced was peripheral blood.

CDR3 region: CASSPPQGHTGELFF. CDR3 sequence (DNA): TGTGCCAGCAGCCCCCCCCAGGGCCACACCGGGGAGCTGTTTTTT. This sequence joins TRBV6-5 and TRBJ2-2; tentatively, D is TRBD1 (5 bases). Trimming removed 6 bases at V and 3 bases at J, with 14 bases between. The CDR3 spans 15 residues. CDR1 is MNHEY and CDR2 is SVGAGI in the germline V gene.